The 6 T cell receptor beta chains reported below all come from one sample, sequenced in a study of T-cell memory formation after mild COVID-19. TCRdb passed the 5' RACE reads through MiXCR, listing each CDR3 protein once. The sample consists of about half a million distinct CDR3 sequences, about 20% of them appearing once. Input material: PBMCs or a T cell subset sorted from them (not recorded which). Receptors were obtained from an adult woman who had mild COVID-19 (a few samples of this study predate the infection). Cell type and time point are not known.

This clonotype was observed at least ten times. Here the CDR3 DNA reads TGTGCCAGCTCACCCTCAGCGGGGGTCCATGAGCAGTTCTTC. Residues: CASSPSAGVHEQFF. The chain combines TRBV18 with TRBJ2-1, with 8 bases matching TRBD2. With V trimmed by 3 bases and J by 8 bases, 6 bases remained unmatched. The CDR3 extends over 14 amino acids. Per germline, CDR1 KGHSH and CDR2 LQKENI. Based on the CDR3 plus reference TRBV18 and TRBJ2-1, the full variable domain is NAGVMQNPRHLVRRRGQEARLRCSPMKGHSHVYWYRQLPEEGLKFMVYLQKENIIDESGMPKERFSAEFPKEGPSILRIQQVVRGDSAAYFCASSPSAGVHEQFFGPGTRLTVL.

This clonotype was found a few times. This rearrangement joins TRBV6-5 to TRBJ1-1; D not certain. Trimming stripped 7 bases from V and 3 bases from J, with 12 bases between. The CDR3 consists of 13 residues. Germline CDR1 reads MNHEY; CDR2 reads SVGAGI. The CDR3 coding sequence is TGTGCCAGCACCTTAAACTGGGACACTGAAGCTTTCTTT. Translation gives CASTLNWDTEAFF.

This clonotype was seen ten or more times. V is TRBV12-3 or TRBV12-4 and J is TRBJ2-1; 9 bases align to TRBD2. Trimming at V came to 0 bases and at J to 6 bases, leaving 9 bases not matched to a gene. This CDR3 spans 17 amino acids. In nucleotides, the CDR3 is TGTGCCAGCAGTTTAGCGGGGCGGGGGGGCCGACTCAATGAGCAGTTCTTC. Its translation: CASSLAGRGGRLNEQFF.

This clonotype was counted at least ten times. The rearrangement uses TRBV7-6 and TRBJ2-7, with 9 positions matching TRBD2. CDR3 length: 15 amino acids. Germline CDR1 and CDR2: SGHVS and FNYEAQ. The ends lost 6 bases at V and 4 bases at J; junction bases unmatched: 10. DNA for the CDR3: TGTGCCAGCAGACCTTATAGCGGGAGTATGTACGAGCAGTACTTC. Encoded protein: CASRPYSGSMYEQYF.

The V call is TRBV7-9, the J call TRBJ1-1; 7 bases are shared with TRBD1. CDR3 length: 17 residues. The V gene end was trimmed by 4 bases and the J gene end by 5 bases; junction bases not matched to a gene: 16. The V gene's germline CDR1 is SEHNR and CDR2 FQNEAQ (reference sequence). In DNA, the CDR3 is TGTGCCAGCAGCTCAGGACAGGTTAGTGCCGCAGGGACTGAAGCTTTCTTT. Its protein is CASSSGQVSAAGTEAFF.

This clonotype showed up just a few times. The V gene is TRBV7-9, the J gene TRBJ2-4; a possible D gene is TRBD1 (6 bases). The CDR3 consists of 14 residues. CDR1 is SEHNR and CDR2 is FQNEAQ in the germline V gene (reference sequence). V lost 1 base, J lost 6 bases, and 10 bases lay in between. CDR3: CASSLGSRGNIQYF. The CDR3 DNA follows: TGTGCCAGCAGCTTAGGATCCAGGGGAAACATTCAGTACTTC.